The next 25 T cell receptor beta chains were all read from a single sample in a study of T cell clonality in common variable immunodeficiency. Study conclusions and caveats: Reportedly, TCR beta sequences from common variable immunodeficiency showed fewer deletions and N-nucleotide insertions.

Some clones are missing from TCRdb's copy, which holds only in-frame ones; the method was immunoSEQ multiplex PCR. This repertoire holds approximately 5,700 clones, and none appear only once. These receptors lack a known antigen. Input material: peripheral blood mononuclear cells. Receptor source: a human donor with common variable immunodeficiency.

The sample holds a few counts of this clone. From the germline J gene comes the end of the CDR3, since the read stops 3 residues before it. The V and J genes are TRBV5-1 and TRBJ2-6, with 10 bases fitting TRBD1. Germline V gene data show CDR1 as SGHRS and CDR2 as YFSETQ. The CDR3 is made up of 18 amino acids. J gave up 3 bases and V 0 bases, and 6 bases lay outside the gene matches. The sequenced CDR3 bases are TGCGCCAGCAGCTTGGAGGGACAGGGGCTAATTGGGGCCAACGTC. Protein product: CASSLEGQGLIGANV. The full CDR3 reads CASSLEGQGLIGANVLTF.

This clone showed up many times. With the read ending 3 residues before the CDR3 end, the germline J gene is used to fill in that end. The chain combines TRBV5-1 with TRBJ2-1; 8 nucleotides align to TRBD2. This CDR3 has 16 amino acids. Germline V gene lookup returns CDR1 SGHRS and CDR2 YFSETQ. J gave up 5 bases and V 4 bases, and 11 bases lay outside the gene matches. The CDR3 bases that were read are TGCGCCAGCAGCCCCCCTCTAGCGGGCAAGAACAATGAG. Residues: CASSPPLAGKNNE. The full CDR3 sequence reads CASSPPLAGKNNEQFF. The full variable domain, its missing parts supplied by reference TRBV5-1 and TRBJ2-1, is KAGVTQTPRYLIKTRGQQVTLSCSPISGHRSVSWYQQTPGQGLQFLFEYFSETQRNKGNFPGRFSGRQFSNSRSEMNVSTLELGDSALYLCASSPPLAGKNNEQFFGPGTRLTVL.

This clone has a count of ten or more. The CDR3 end lies 3 residues beyond the end of the read and is filled in from the germline J gene. The chain joins TRBV29-1 to TRBJ2-5; 9 nucleotides align to TRBD1. The CDR3 spans 16 residues. CDR1 is SQVTM, CDR2 ANQGSEA, per germline. The V and J ends lost 0 bases and 4 bases, in that order; junction bases with no gene match: 9. CDR3 region: CSVEDPGTGRRETQYF. The sequenced CDR3 bases are TGCAGCGTTGAAGATCCCGGGACAGGGCGCCGAGAGACC.

Notes on this clone: The missing CDR3 end, 3 residues past where the read stops, is filled in from the germline J gene. The chain couples TRBV19 to TRBJ1-6; 7 bases agree with TRBD1. Looked up from germline, CDR1 is LNHDA and CDR2 is SQIVND (reference sequence). The CDR3 has 15 residues. The ends lost 6 bases at V and 5 bases at J; junction bases unmatched: 7. CDR3 residues: CASSRTGLNNSPLHF. The sequenced CDR3 bases are TGTGCCAGTAGCCGGACAGGATTAAATAATTCACCC.

This clone came up a few times. The read gets to within 3 residues of the CDR3 end, and the germline J gene fills in the rest. The rearrangement links TRBV19 to TRBJ1-4, with D perhaps TRBD1 (5 bases). Trimming took off 1 base at V and 6 bases at J, with 12 bases between the two ends. The germline CDR1 and CDR2 sequences are LNHDA and SQIVND (reference sequence). The CDR3 runs 15 residues. The part of the CDR3 DNA that was read is TGTGCCAGTAGTATAGCGACCTTAGGGGATGAAAAA. As protein: CASSIATLGDEK. The whole CDR3 region reads CASSIATLGDEKLFF.

The table lists this clone with many counts. The read terminates 3 residues ahead of where the CDR3 ends, so the germline J gene completes it. The chain joins TRBV29-1 to TRBJ2-1; D gene uncertain. CDR3 length: 14 amino acids. Trimming took off 7 bases at V and 4 bases at J, with 17 bases between the two ends. The germline V gene encodes CDR1 SQVTM and CDR2 ANQGSEA. The part of the CDR3 DNA that was read is TGCAGCGGTGACCTGAGAGCTCCATACAATGAG. This sequence encodes CSGDLRAPYNE. The CDR3 as a whole reads CSGDLRAPYNEQFF.

Notes on this clone: The read terminates 3 residues ahead of where the CDR3 ends, so the germline J gene completes it. This chain uses TRBV19 with TRBJ1-2; D is ambiguous. In germline, CDR1 is LNHDA, CDR2 SQIVND (reference sequence). The CDR3 runs 14 residues. The covered CDR3 bases are TGTGCCAGTAGTTCTGGGCTTCAGACGTGGGGC. As protein: CASSSGLQTWG. The whole CDR3 region reads CASSSGLQTWGYTF.

Only a few counts were recorded for this clone. Partial CDR3 DNA: TGTGCCAGCAGCCGGGACAGGTGGAATCAGCCC. Translating gives CASSRDRWNQP. The full CDR3 reads CASSRDRWNQPQHF. V is TRBV2 and J is TRBJ1-5; 8 bases match TRBD1. The sequence runs out 3 residues before the end of the CDR3; the remainder is reconstructed from the germline J gene. The CDR3 contains 14 residues. Per the germline V gene, CDR1 is SNHLY and CDR2 is FYNNEI. Unmatched junction bases numbered 5, after V lost 6 bases and J lost 4 bases.

As to this clone: The read ends 3 residues before the CDR3 terminus; that terminus is restored from the germline J gene. V is TRBV5-1 and J is TRBJ2-7; 11 nucleotides align to TRBD2. The CDR3 loop spans 18 amino acids. J gave up 1 base and V 5 bases, and 14 bases lay outside the gene matches. Germline-derived CDR1 and CDR2 are SGHRS and YFSETQ. The CDR3 reads CASSPEGASGRLSYEQYF. The sequenced CDR3 bases are TGCGCCAGCAGTCCGGAGGGGGCTAGCGGGAGGCTTTCCTACGAG.

With regard to this clone: The read ends 3 residues before the CDR3 terminus; that terminus is restored from the germline J gene. The chain joins TRBV11-3 to TRBJ2-1, with D perhaps matching TRBD1 (5 bases). The CDR3 sequence is 14 residues long. Per germline, CDR1 SGHNT and CDR2 YENEEA. V was cut by 5 bases and J by 6 bases, with 14 bases left in between. The CDR3 reads CASSPARVGNEQFF. CDR3 DNA, as far as it was read: TGTGCCAGCAGCCCGGCCAGGGTAGGCAATGAG.

On this clone: The read ends 3 residues early relative to the CDR3; the germline J gene fills the gap. The chain has TRBV2 and TRBJ2-7, with 7 nucleotides matching TRBD1. The CDR3 totals 11 residues. The trim removed 9 bases at V and 6 bases at J, leaving 5 bases unmatched. CDR1 and CDR2 from the germline V gene are SNHLY and FYNNEI. This CDR3 reads CARRQGSEQYF. CDR3 bases read: TGTGCCAGACGACAGGGAAGCGAG.

By share, this clone ranks as medium-sized (0.01 to 0.1%). Sequencing ends 3 residues short of the CDR3 end; the germline J gene provides the rest. This chain uses TRBV12-3 or TRBV12-4 with TRBJ2-1; TRBD2 aligns across 16 bases. CDR3 length: 18 amino acids. The trim removed 6 bases at V and 6 bases at J, leaving 11 bases unmatched. The CDR3 protein is CASSLGLAGGRIGNEQFF. The sequenced CDR3 bases are TGTGCCAGCAGCCTGGGACTAGCGGGAGGGCGTATAGGCAATGAG.

By its share, this clone is medium-sized. The read halts 3 residues ahead of the CDR3 end, with the missing end drawn from the germline J gene. The chain links TRBV7-2 to TRBJ2-4; D is unresolved. Trimming took off 1 base at V and 8 bases at J, with 12 bases between the two ends. CDR1 is SGHTA, CDR2 FQGNSA, per germline. CDR3 size: 14 residues. CDR3 bases read: TGTGCCAGCAGCTTAGATGGTCCCTTAGACATT. Its translation is CASSLDGPLDI. The whole CDR3 sequence is CASSLDGPLDIQYF.

Only a few counts were recorded for this clone. The CDR3 end falls 3 residues outside the read, so it is completed with the germline J gene. The chain recombines TRBV5-1 with TRBJ2-2, with TRBD1 matching over 9 bases. Looked up from germline, CDR1 is SGHRS and CDR2 is YFSETQ. V shed 6 bases and J 6 bases; nucleotides not matched to a gene: 12. The CDR3 has 16 amino acids. CDR3 DNA (partial): TGCGCCAGCACCTTACTACCAACAGGGGGCCCCGGGGAG. This sequence encodes CASTLLPTGGPGE. The entire CDR3 reads CASTLLPTGGPGELFF.

In this sample, this clone turned up many times. The observed sequence ends 3 residues before the CDR3 terminus, with the missing tail filled in from the germline J gene. V and J are TRBV9 and TRBJ2-1, with a weak D call TRBD2 (7 bases). V lost 3 bases to trimming and J lost 5 bases, with 15 bases between them. The CDR3 sequence is 15 residues long. Looked up from germline, CDR1 is SGDLS and CDR2 is YYNGEE. CDR3 sequence reads: CASSAEGGANNEQFF. CDR3 DNA, as far as it was read: TGTGCCAGCAGCGCGGAAGGGGGGGCTAACAATGAG.

About this clone: The read finishes 3 residues shy of the CDR3 end, and the germline J gene is used to complete it. The rearrangement uses TRBV20-1 and TRBJ2-7; 7 bases map to TRBD1. The CDR3 contains 16 residues. CDR1 and CDR2 from the germline V gene are DFQATT and SNEGSKA (reference sequence). After removal of 3 bases from V and 1 base from J, the junction contained 12 bases not matched to a gene. CDR3 DNA (partial): TGCAGTGCTAGCTCGGTGGGTCAGGGGGTATCCTACGAG. Translation: CSASSVGQGVSYE. The entire CDR3 reads CSASSVGQGVSYEQYF.

This clone has more than one count but fewer than ten. The CDR3 is CASSLASRTEYEQYF. The covered CDR3 bases are TGTGCCAGCAGCTTAGCCTCCCGGACAGAGTACGAG. This sequence joins TRBV7-2 and TRBJ2-7, with TRBD1 as a possible D gene (6 bases). The CDR3 end lies 3 residues beyond the end of the read and is filled in from the germline J gene. CDR1 is SGHTA and CDR2 is FQGNSA in the germline V gene. The CDR3 is made up of 15 amino acids. The V and J ends lost 0 bases and 4 bases respectively, with 13 bases between them.

Regarding this clone: The read gets to within 3 residues of the CDR3 end, and the germline J gene fills in the rest. The gene calls are TRBV18 and TRBJ1-6, with D possibly being TRBD1 (5 bases). Germline V gives CDR1 KGHSH, CDR2 LQKENI. The germline V and J ends were trimmed by 1 base and 5 bases, with 9 bases remaining between them. The CDR3 sequence is 15 residues long. Here the CDR3 reads CASSPLQGDNSPLHF. The CDR3 DNA, read in part, is TGTGCCAGCTCACCACTGCAGGGTGATAATTCACCC.

To note about this clone: Read data end 3 residues before the CDR3 end; the end is taken from the germline J gene. The genes are TRBV19 and TRBJ2-7, with D possibly TRBD1 on 6 matching bases. Germline CDR1 is LNHDA and CDR2 is SQIVND (reference sequence). The ends were cut back, 4 bases at V and 0 bases at J, with 10 bases in the middle. This CDR3 has 14 amino acids. CDR3 protein: CASSTAGDSYEQYF. The part of the CDR3 DNA that was read is TGTGCCAGTAGTACGGCAGGGGACTCCTACGAG.

This clone was detected a few times. The DNA ends 3 residues before the CDR3 does, and the rest of the CDR3 is filled in from the germline J gene. The chain employs TRBV7-8 and TRBJ1-5; maybe TRBD1 (5 bases). The CDR3 spans 15 residues. With 3 bases removed from V and 0 bases from J, the gap between germline ends came to 9 bases. The germline V gene has CDR1 SGHVS and CDR2 FQNEAQ. CDR3 loop: CASSFTDSSNQPQHF. The DNA read from the CDR3 is TGTGCCAGCAGCTTTACCGACAGTAGCAATCAGCCC.

In this sample, this clone turned up many times. The read falls 3 residues short of the CDR3 end, and the missing part is taken from the germline J gene. The chain joins TRBV14 to TRBJ1-2, with D maybe TRBD1 (5 bases). The CDR3 contains 13 residues. V was pared by 4 bases and J by 6 bases, with 12 bases between. Per the germline V gene, CDR1 is SGHDN and CDR2 is FVKESK. This CDR3 reads CASSPRPGDGYTF. CDR3 DNA, as far as it was read: TGTGCCAGCAGCCCAAGACCGGGGGATGGC. The full variable domain, its missing parts supplied by reference TRBV14 and TRBJ1-2, is EAGVTQFPSHSVIEKGQTVTLRCDPISGHDNLYWYRRVMGKEIKFLLHFVKESKQDESGMPNNRFLAERTGGTYSTLKVQPAELEDSGVYFCASSPRPGDGYTFGSGTRLTVV.

The covered CDR3 bases are TGTGCCAGCAGCTTTAGTACGAGCACAGATACG. It yields the protein CASSFSTSTDT. The entire CDR3 protein reads CASSFSTSTDTQYF. The V and J genes are TRBV5-6 and TRBJ2-3; D is uncertain. The CDR3 end falls 3 residues outside the read, so it is completed with the germline J gene. Germline V CDR1 and CDR2: SGHDT, YYEEEE. The length of the CDR3 is 14 residues. Trimming cost V 2 bases and J 0 bases, with 7 bases left between them.

A note on this clone: The CDR3 extends 3 residues past the end of the read, so its final part is completed from the germline J gene. The chain combines TRBV19 with TRBJ2-3, with 10 bases fitting TRBD2. Germline V gene data show CDR1 as LNHDA and CDR2 as SQIVND (reference sequence). V trimming: 3 bases; J trimming: 0 bases; junction bases outside the gene matches: 15. The CDR3 is made up of 20 amino acids. CDR3 loop: CASSIRASGSVISSTDTQYF. The sequenced CDR3 bases are TGTGCCAGTAGTATCCGGGCTAGCGGGAGCGTCATTAGTAGCACAGATACG.

This clone was counted a few times. Read sequence stops 3 residues before the CDR3 end, and the germline J gene provides the missing end. The rearrangement joins TRBV7-6 to TRBJ1-2; no clear D. There are 14 residues in the CDR3. V lost 5 bases and J lost 4, with 14 bases in between. Germline V gives CDR1 SGHVS, CDR2 FNYEAQ. CDR3 sequence: CASSEHVASYGYTF. The DNA read from the CDR3 is TGTGCCAGCAGCGAGCACGTTGCTAGCTATGGC.

As concerns this clone: The read gets to within 3 residues of the CDR3 end, and the germline J gene fills in the rest. The chain employs TRBV6-2 or TRBV6-3 and TRBJ2-7, with TRBD2 as a possible D gene (6 bases). The CDR3 is 15 amino acids. Germline-derived CDR1 and CDR2 are MNHEY and SVGEGT. V shed 5 bases and J shed 3 bases, with 17 bases lying between them. This CDR3 is CASSPQRAGSYEQYF. The DNA read from the CDR3 is TGTGCCAGCAGTCCCCAGAGGGCGGGGAGCTACGAG.